The 26 T cell receptor beta chains presented below share a single source sample, sequenced in a study of T cell changes during pregnancy in multiple sclerosis. The repertoire was sequenced with immunoSEQ multiplex PCR; TCRdb's copy has only in-frame clones and lacks some. The table includes approximately 68,000 clones, approximately 89% detected once. Sequenced here: peripheral blood, sampled in the second trimester of pregnancy. The receptors were gathered from a female donor with multiple sclerosis, enrolled in a pregnancy study.

The rearrangement links TRBV6-1 to TRBJ2-7, with D tentatively TRBD2 (5 bases). Germline CDR1 is MNHNS and CDR2 is SASEGT. V was trimmed by 2 bases and J by 3 bases, leaving 11 bases between them. This CDR3 comprises 14 residues. The CDR3 loop is CASSERWTYYEQYF. DNA of the CDR3: TGTGCCAGCAGTGAAAGGTGGACTTACTACGAGCAGTACTTC.

The chain carries TRBV30 and TRBJ1-1, with D maybe TRBD1 (5 bases). Trimming removed 3 bases from V and 8 bases from J, with 13 bases in between. The CDR3 runs 12 residues. Germline CDR1 and CDR2: GTSNPN and SVGIG (reference sequence). The CDR3 DNA is TGTGCCTGGAGCCCGGGGGGATCCGAAGCTTTCTTT. Amino acid sequence: CAWSPGGSEAFF.

This chain links TRBV6-5 with TRBJ1-1, with a possible D match to TRBD1 (5 bases). V was clipped by 6 bases and J by 1 base, with 12 bases between them. Germline CDR1 MNHEY, CDR2 SVGAGI. This CDR3 spans 14 amino acids. The CDR3, as DNA: TGTGCCAGCAGCCCGACAGCCCCGAACACTGAAGCTTTCTTT. Residues: CASSPTAPNTEAFF.

This clone was counted ten times or more. The chain has TRBV5-1 and TRBJ1-2; 7 bases match TRBD1. Germline lookup yields CDR1 SGHRS and CDR2 YFSETQ. The CDR3 spans 14 residues. J lost 7 bases, V lost 4 bases, and 10 bases had no gene match. The CDR3: CASSPGQFRSGYTF. The CDR3 DNA follows: TGCGCCAGCAGCCCGGGACAGTTTAGAAGTGGCTACACCTTC.

The rearrangement uses TRBV27 and TRBJ2-7; no clear D. Germline lookup yields CDR1 MNHEY and CDR2 SMNVEV (reference sequence). V was shortened by 4 bases and J by 3 bases, with 4 bases between the two germline ends. The CDR3 runs 11 residues. The CDR3 region is CASSSNYEQYF. For the CDR3, the DNA is TGTGCCAGCAGTTCAAACTACGAGCAGTACTTC.

This sequence joins TRBV18 and TRBJ2-7, with 10 bases aligning to TRBD1. The germline V gene has CDR1 KGHSH and CDR2 LQKENI. The CDR3 contains 14 residues. V trimming: 6 bases; J trimming: 4 bases; junction bases outside the gene matches: 6. The DNA of the CDR3 is TGTGCCAGCTCCTCCGACAGGGGGCGTTACGAGCAGTACTTC. Protein sequence: CASSSDRGRYEQYF.

This clone was found a few times. This sequence joins TRBV7-9 and TRBJ1-6; a weak D match, TRBD1 (6 bases). V lost 2 bases to trimming and J lost 8 bases, with 13 bases between them. The germline CDR1 and CDR2 sequences are SEHNR and FQNEAQ (reference sequence). CDR3 length: 15 amino acids. The CDR3 DNA reads as TGTGCCAGCAGCTTACAGGCACAGGGCCATTCACCCCTCCACTTT. Amino acids: CASSLQAQGHSPLHF.

The V call is TRBV28, the J call TRBJ1-1; a weak D match, TRBD1 (5 bases). Germline CDR1 MDHEN, CDR2 SYDVKM. The CDR3 covers 15 residues. Trimming cost V 6 bases and J 3 bases, with 17 bases left between them. This CDR3 reads CASSRLPAGDTEAFF. The CDR3 DNA reads as TGTGCCAGCAGCCGACTCCCGGCGGGGGACACTGAAGCTTTCTTT.

This sequence joins TRBV9 and TRBJ2-5; TRBD1 might be the D (6 bases). Trimming took off 0 bases at V and 0 bases at J, with 12 bases between the two ends. The CDR3 runs to 16 residues. Germline V lookup: CDR1 SGDLS, CDR2 YYNGEE. This chain's CDR3 is CASSVAMGHHQETQYF. In DNA form, the CDR3 reads TGTGCCAGCAGCGTAGCTATGGGACACCACCAAGAGACCCAGTACTTC.

The chain combines TRBV7-2 with TRBJ1-2, with TRBD1 identical over 7 bases. Germline CDR1 SGHTA, CDR2 FQGNSA. The length of the CDR3 is 15 residues. After removal of 1 base from V and 8 bases from J, the junction contained 10 bases not matched to a gene. The CDR3 DNA reads as TGTGCCAGCAGCTTAGGAGTGACAGGGATGCGAGGCTACACCTTC. It translates to CASSLGVTGMRGYTF.

V gene TRBV5-5 combines with J gene TRBJ2-1; D perhaps matches TRBD1 (5 bases). The CDR3 sequence is 14 residues long. The germline V gene encodes CDR1 SGHKS and CDR2 YYEKEE (reference sequence). Trimming stripped 2 bases from V and 9 bases from J, with 15 bases between. Here the CDR3 reads CASSFVPGNGEQFF. DNA for the CDR3: TGTGCCAGCAGCTTCGTACCAGGGAACGGTGAGCAGTTCTTC.

This clone was detected only once. This sequence joins TRBV11-2 and TRBJ2-5; D is perhaps TRBD1 (6 bases). The germline V gene has CDR1 SGHAT and CDR2 FQNNGV. The CDR3 runs 14 residues. V was shortened by 4 bases and J by 1 base, with 10 bases between the two germline ends. This CDR3 is CASSYGQSQETQYF. The CDR3 region has the DNA TGTGCCAGCAGCTACGGACAGAGCCAAGAGACCCAGTACTTC.

V is TRBV30 and J is TRBJ2-1; 7 bases match TRBD2. The CDR3 runs to 15 residues. Germline V gene sequence: CDR1 GTSNPN, CDR2 SVGIG (reference sequence). J lost 1 base, V lost 0 bases, and 3 bases had no gene match. CDR3 in amino acids: CAWSVLSGSYNEQFF. The CDR3 DNA is TGTGCCTGGAGTGTACTTAGCGGGTCCTACAATGAGCAGTTCTTC.

The J gene is TRBJ1-2, the V gene TRBV5-1; possibly TRBD1 for D (6 bases). V was pared by 1 base and J by 6 bases, with 13 bases between. The germline V gene has CDR1 SGHRS and CDR2 YFSETQ. The CDR3 length is 14 residues. This chain's CDR3 is CASSLLGRGDGYTF. CDR3 in DNA: TGCGCCAGCAGCTTGTTAGGCAGGGGCGATGGCTACACCTTC.

The V and J genes are TRBV6-4 and TRBJ2-2; the match to TRBD2 covers 11 bases. V shed 0 bases, J shed 4 bases, and the junction held 7 bases outside the gene matches. CDR1 and CDR2 (germline): MRHNA, SNTAGT. The length of the CDR3 is 18 residues. The CDR3 reads CASSDSASGRLGTGELFF. The CDR3 region has the DNA TGTGCCAGCAGTGACTCCGCTAGCGGGAGGCTCGGCACCGGGGAGCTGTTTTTT.

The V gene is TRBV5-4, the J gene TRBJ2-1; TRBD2 matches at 7 bases. The ends lost 6 bases at V and 7 bases at J; junction bases unmatched: 7. This CDR3 is built from 13 residues. Looked up from germline, CDR1 is SGHNT and CDR2 is YYREEE (reference sequence). The CDR3 is CASKPLADNEQFF. CDR3 in DNA: TGTGCCAGCAAACCTCTAGCGGATAATGAGCAGTTCTTC. Full variable domain (rest looked up from reference TRBV5-4 and TRBJ2-1): ETGVTQSPTHLIKTRGQQVTLRCSSQSGHNTVSWYQQALGQGPQFIFQYYREEENGRGNFPPRFSGLQFPNYSSELNVNALELDDSALYLCASKPLADNEQFFGPGTRLTVL.

This chain links TRBV23-1 with TRBJ2-3; D perhaps matches TRBD1 (5 bases). TRBV23-1 has ORF status, its function being uncertain. V was cut by 4 bases and J by 3 bases, with 14 bases left in between. The CDR3 covers 15 residues. This CDR3 is CASSLDSVRTDTQYF. CDR3 bases: TGCGCCAGCAGTCTCGACAGCGTACGGACAGATACGCAGTATTTT.

The chain uses TRBV30 and TRBJ2-1; a weak D match, TRBD2 (5 bases). Germline lookup yields CDR1 GTSNPN and CDR2 SVGIG (reference sequence). This CDR3 region has 14 residues. Between the trimmed V and J ends, which lost 6 bases and 3 bases, there was a span of 15 bases. The CDR3 is CACPFDGVYNEQFF. CDR3 sequence (DNA): TGTGCCTGCCCTTTCGACGGGGTCTACAATGAGCAGTTCTTC. The variable domain in full, completed from reference TRBV30 and TRBJ2-1, reads SQTIHQWPATLVQPVGSPLSLECTVEGTSNPNLYWYRQAAGRGLQLLFYSVGIGQISSEVPQNLSASRPQDRQFILSSKKLLLSDSGFYLCACPFDGVYNEQFFGPGTRLTVL.

This clone was picked up a small number of times. This rearrangement joins TRBV27 to TRBJ1-6, with 10 positions matching TRBD1. With 3 bases clipped from V and 7 bases from J, the junction kept 18 bases outside the gene matches. The CDR3 is made up of 20 amino acids. Germline loops: CDR1 MNHEY, CDR2 SMNVEV (reference sequence). CDR3 in DNA: TGTGCCAGCAGTTTCTCGGGACAGGGGATTCTCCGCATCAAAAATTCACCCCTCCACTTT. It codes for CASSFSGQGILRIKNSPLHF.

This clone came up once. V is TRBV7-2 and J is TRBJ2-5; tentative D call: TRBD2 (5 bases). Germline V lookup: CDR1 SGHTA, CDR2 FQGNSA. V was pared by 2 bases and J by 2 bases, with 9 bases between. The CDR3 loop spans 14 amino acids. As DNA, the CDR3 is TGTGCCAGCAGCTTATTCGGGGAGCAAGAGACCCAGTACTTC. It yields the protein CASSLFGEQETQYF.

This chain joins TRBV27 and TRBJ2-7; 7 bases are shared with TRBD1. The CDR3 runs 14 residues. CDR1 MNHEY and CDR2 SMNVEV come from the germline V gene (reference sequence). J gave up 0 bases and V 5 bases, and 4 bases lay outside the gene matches. The CDR3 DNA follows: TGTGCCAGCAGTAGATGGGACAGCTCCTACGAGCAGTACTTC. It codes for CASSRWDSSYEQYF.

This chain uses TRBV2 with TRBJ2-2, with a tentative D call TRBD2 (6 bases). This CDR3 has 15 amino acids. The V end was cut by 3 bases, the J end by 2 bases, with 10 bases between. In germline, CDR1 is SNHLY, CDR2 FYNNEI. For the CDR3, the DNA is TGTGCCAGCAGTGAGGCGGGACTTAACACCGGGGAGCTGTTTTTT. Amino acids: CASSEAGLNTGELFF.

The chain has TRBV6-1 and TRBJ1-1; 7 bases fit TRBD1. Unmatched junction bases numbered 12, after V lost 7 bases and J lost 10 bases. CDR3 length: 13 amino acids. Germline loops: CDR1 MNHNS, CDR2 SASEGT. The CDR3 here is CASKETNQGGAFF. As DNA, the CDR3 is TGTGCCAGCAAGGAGACCAACCAGGGGGGAGCTTTCTTT.

The V call is TRBV19, the J call TRBJ2-3; weak D call: TRBD2 (7 bases). Trimming left V 10 bases short and J 6 bases short, with 17 bases between. Germline loops: CDR1 LNHDA, CDR2 SQIVND (reference sequence). CDR3 length: 13 residues. CDR3 loop: CATSKGGADTQYF. The DNA for the CDR3 is TGTGCCACCTCTAAGGGGGGGGCCGATACGCAGTATTTT.

This chain links TRBV5-1 with TRBJ2-2; TRBD2 matches at 13 bases. The germline V gene has CDR1 SGHRS and CDR2 YFSETQ. The CDR3 consists of 17 residues. J gave up 0 bases and V 7 bases, and 6 bases lay outside the gene matches. The CDR3 region is CASGRTSGRANTGELFF. CDR3 bases: TGCGCCAGCGGACGGACTAGCGGGAGAGCGAACACCGGGGAGCTGTTTTTT.

The chain recombines TRBV7-6 with TRBJ1-5, with a weak D call TRBD1 (5 bases). The ends were cut back, 4 bases at V and 6 bases at J, with 13 bases in the middle. CDR1 and CDR2 from the germline V gene are SGHVS and FNYEAQ. The CDR3 contains 14 residues. CDR3 DNA sequence: TGTGCCAGCAGCTCGTCTCAGGGTACTCAGCCCCAGCATTTT. Translation gives CASSSSQGTQPQHF.